Below are 15 T cell receptor beta chains sequenced from a single sample in a study of spatial heterogeneity in lung cancer. General study points: For expanded intratumoral alpha and beta TCRs, counts tracked tumor mutation counts.

MiXCR was run by TCRdb on the 5' RACE reads, yielding one entry per CDR3 protein. The data hold roughly 5,700 distinct CDR3 sequences, with about 8% observed a single time. Stated time point: sample taken at primary tumor resection. What these receptors recognize is not known. The sample here was lung tumor tissue, taken at surgery. The receptors were gathered from a female donor with early-stage non-small cell lung cancer.

In the case of this clonotype: This could be a read error, since a much larger clone is one nucleotide away. This beta chain is an off-target read within a library intended for alpha chains, so its frequency means little. This sequence joins TRBV9 and TRBJ2-5; tentatively, D is TRBD2 (5 bases). Germline lookup yields CDR1 SGDLS and CDR2 YYNGEE. The CDR3 is made up of 14 amino acids. CDR3 protein: CASSVAGYGETLYF. The DNA for the CDR3 is TGTGCCAGCAGCGTAGCGGGGTACGGAGAGACCCTGTACTTC. The variable domain in full, with the rest retrieved from reference TRBV9 and TRBJ2-5, is DSGVTQTPKHLITATGQRVTLRCSPRSGDLSVYWYQQSLDQGLQFLIQYYNGEERAKGNILERFSAQQFPDLHSELNLSSLELGDSALYFCASSVAGYGETLYFGPGTRLLVL.

At least ten counts were recorded for this clonotype. This beta chain is a stray sequence in a library constructed for alpha chains; its clone size is not meaningful. The rearrangement joins TRBV29-1 to TRBJ2-4; 7 bases match TRBD2. With 2 bases clipped from V and 3 bases from J, the junction kept 4 bases outside the gene matches. This CDR3 spans 14 amino acids. Germline CDR1 and CDR2: SQVTM and ANQGSEA. The CDR3 region has the DNA TGCAGCGTTGAAATGGCTAGCGGCAAAAACATTCAGTACTTC. Its protein is CSVEMASGKNIQYF.

Relative to its sample, this clonotype is medium-sized. This beta chain appears as a stray read in a library generated for alpha chains; its size is not informative. The chain links TRBV7-9 to TRBJ1-1, with a possible D match to TRBD1 (6 bases). CDR3 length: 16 amino acids. V lost 5 bases and J 3 bases, leaving 19 bases between the germline ends. Germline V gene data show CDR1 as SEHNR and CDR2 as FQNEAQ (reference sequence). The CDR3 region has the DNA TGTGCCAGCAGCCTTTCGGACAGCCCGGCGGACACTGAAGCTTTCTTT. It codes for CASSLSDSPADTEAFF.

With regard to this clonotype: Since it is a stray read in a library aimed at alpha chains, this beta chain has a size that is not meaningful. This chain connects TRBV6-1 to TRBJ1-5, with no clear D. The length of the CDR3 is 13 residues. Germline V gene data show CDR1 as MNHNS and CDR2 as SASEGT. Trimming removed 7 bases from V and 1 base from J, with 8 bases in between. CDR3 bases: TGTGCCAGCAAGGTGGGAAGCAATCAGCCCCAGCATTTT. Its protein product is CASKVGSNQPQHF.

There are many counts of this clonotype. Being off target in a library aimed at alpha chains, this beta chain has a size of little meaning. V gene TRBV5-4 combines with J gene TRBJ2-2, with TRBD2 identical over 8 bases. Germline-derived CDR1 and CDR2 are SGHNT and YYREEE (reference sequence). CDR3 size: 14 residues. J gave up 4 bases and V 3 bases, and 2 bases lay outside the gene matches. Here the CDR3 DNA reads TGTGCCAGCAGCTCGGGACTAGGCACCGGGGAGCTGTTTTTT. As protein: CASSSGLGTGELFF.

This clonotype was picked up many times. With the library built for alpha chains, this beta chain is off target and its frequency is not meaningful. The chain is built from TRBV28 and TRBJ2-3, with D uncertain. Germline loops: CDR1 MDHEN, CDR2 SYDVKM. V lost 0 bases and J 4 bases, leaving 11 bases between the germline ends. The CDR3 is made up of 15 amino acids. CDR3 bases: TGTGCCAGCAGTTTATGGTCCAGCGCCGCAGATACGCAGTATTTT. Its protein product is CASSLWSSAADTQYF. Looking up the rest from reference TRBV28 and TRBJ2-3 gives the full variable domain: DVKVTQSSRYLVKRTGEKVFLECVQDMDHENMFWYRQDPGLGLRLIYFSYDVKMKEKGDIPEGYSVSREKKERFSLILESASTNQTSMYLCASSLWSSAADTQYFGPGTRLTVL.

The sample holds a few counts of this clonotype. This beta chain slipped into a library made for alpha chains as a stray read, so its size is not meaningful. The rearrangement uses TRBV5-1 and TRBJ2-3, with D maybe TRBD1 (5 bases). The CDR3 consists of 16 residues. Germline assignment: CDR1 SGHRS and CDR2 YFSETQ. Here the CDR3 DNA reads TGCGTAAGCAGCTTGGAAGGGGCCTCTTACACAGATACGCAGTATTTT. The encoded protein is CVSSLEGASYTDTQYF.

This clonotype is medium-sized within its sample. Since it is a stray read in a library aimed at alpha chains, this beta chain has a size that is not meaningful. The J gene is TRBJ2-3, the V gene TRBV28, with 9 bases identical to TRBD2. Germline V gene lookup returns CDR1 MDHEN and CDR2 SYDVKM. With V trimmed by 6 bases and J by 4 bases, 17 bases remained unmatched. The CDR3 has 18 amino acids. Here the CDR3 DNA reads TGTGCCAGCAGACTCTGGGCCTATAGCGGGAGCGAAGCAGATACGCAGTATTTT. Encoded protein: CASRLWAYSGSEADTQYF.

Ten or more counts support this clonotype. Found in a library prepared for alpha chains, this beta chain is an off-target read, and its abundance has little meaning. This chain uses TRBV5-1 with TRBJ2-6, with D unresolved. CDR1 is SGHRS, CDR2 YFSETQ, per germline. V gave up 4 bases and J gave up 0 bases, with 11 bases separating them. The CDR3 extends over 16 amino acids. The CDR3 sequence: CASSPLPSSGANVLTF. Written as DNA, the CDR3 is TGCGCCAGCAGCCCCTTACCAAGCTCTGGGGCCAACGTCCTGACTTTC.

This clonotype has ten or more counts. This beta chain turned up in a library designed for alpha chains; as an off-target read, its abundance says little. This rearrangement joins TRBV27 to TRBJ2-1, with TRBD2 matching 12 bases. This CDR3 is built from 15 residues. V shed 3 bases and J 7 bases; nucleotides not matched to a gene: 4. Germline lookup yields CDR1 MNHEY and CDR2 SMNVEV (reference sequence). The CDR3 loop reads CASSFTSGGLNEQFF. CDR3 DNA sequence: TGTGCCAGCAGTTTTACTAGCGGGGGGCTAAATGAGCAGTTCTTC.

In this sample, this clonotype turned up many times. The library was prepared for alpha chains; this beta chain is a stray read, so its frequency means little. The J gene is TRBJ1-3, the V gene TRBV5-5, with D unresolved. Trimming took off 2 bases at V and 0 bases at J, with 12 bases between the two ends. Germline loops: CDR1 SGHKS, CDR2 YYEKEE (reference sequence). The CDR3 has 16 amino acids. The CDR3 DNA reads as TGTGCCAGCAGCTTCAACTTCCTGAGCTCTGGAAACACCATATATTTT. It is translated as CASSFNFLSSGNTIYF.

Ten or more counts support this clonotype. This beta chain appears as a stray read in a library generated for alpha chains; its size is not informative. J is TRBJ2-5 and V is TRBV18, with no clear D. Trimming pared 1 base from V and 3 bases from J, leaving 9 bases between. The CDR3 runs 14 residues. Germline CDR1 and CDR2: KGHSH and LQKENI. The CDR3 here is CASSPLPIEETQYF. The DNA of the CDR3 is TGTGCCAGCTCACCACTACCAATCGAAGAGACCCAGTACTTC. The full variable domain, with the rest looked up from reference TRBV18 and TRBJ2-5, is NAGVMQNPRHLVRRRGQEARLRCSPMKGHSHVYWYRQLPEEGLKFMVYLQKENIIDESGMPKERFSAEFPKEGPSILRIQQVVRGDSAAYFCASSPLPIEETQYFGPGTRLLVL.

Comments on this clonotype: This beta chain is an unintended read in a library built for alpha chains; its size means little. The V and J genes are TRBV7-2 and TRBJ2-2; no firm D call. The CDR3 has 13 amino acids. Trimming took off 1 base at V and 8 bases at J, with 8 bases between the two ends. Germline CDR1 and CDR2: SGHTA and FQGNSA. Here the CDR3 reads CASSLVLGGELFF. CDR3 bases: TGTGCCAGCAGCTTAGTGCTGGGTGGGGAGCTGTTTTTT.

This clonotype was detected many times. This beta chain slipped into a library made for alpha chains as a stray read, so its size is not meaningful. V gene TRBV7-9 combines with J gene TRBJ1-5; D unclear. This CDR3 region has 15 residues. V was pared by 3 bases and J by 0 bases, with 9 bases between. CDR1 is SEHNR and CDR2 is FQNEAQ in the germline V gene (reference sequence). As DNA, the CDR3 is TGTGCCAGCAGCTTCCGACGGGTTAGCAATCAGCCCCAGCATTTT. Translated, it gives CASSFRRVSNQPQHF. Drawing the rest from reference TRBV7-9 and TRBJ1-5, the complete variable domain is DTGVSQNPRHKITKRGQNVTFRCDPISEHNRLYWYRQTLGQGPEFLTYFQNEAQLEKSRLLSDRFSAERPKGSFSTLEIQRTEQGDSAMYLCASSFRRVSNQPQHFGDGTRLSIL.

Notes on this clonotype: A library prepared for alpha chains yielded this beta chain as an off-target read; its size is of little meaning. This chain joins TRBV6-1 and TRBJ2-7; the D is unclear. From germline, CDR1 is MNHNS and CDR2 SASEGT. Trimming shortened V by 3 bases and J by 3 bases, and 18 bases separated the two germline ends. The CDR3 extends over 16 amino acids. CDR3 loop: CASSERIPGGIYEQYF. CDR3 sequence (DNA): TGTGCCAGCAGTGAGAGGATCCCGGGCGGAATCTACGAGCAGTACTTC.